This T cell receptor beta chain comes out of a study of blood T cell repertoires in COVID-19. The table came from immunoSEQ multiplex PCR; TCRdb's copy has only in-frame clones and leaves some out. The sample yields 200,000 to 250,000 clones, roughly nine tenths seen once. The receptor's source is a man aged 25 to 40 who had recovered from COVID-19. Sequenced sample: PBMCs or T cells enriched from blood (not recorded which).

CDR3 protein: CAWSKRRMNTEAFF. In DNA, the CDR3 is TGTGCCTGGAGTAAACGGCGGATGAACACTGAAGCTTTCTTT. V is TRBV30 and J is TRBJ1-1; D uncertain. V shed 2 bases and J shed 0 bases, with 10 bases lying between them. Per the germline V gene, CDR1 is GTSNPN and CDR2 is SVGIG (reference sequence). CDR3 length: 14 amino acids.